This entry is about one TCR beta chain. These data originate in a study of technical replicates of blood from a few donors. V lost 1 base and J 8 bases, leaving 18 bases between the germline ends. CDR3 length equals 16 residues. In germline, CDR1 is MGHRA, CDR2 YSYEKL. TCRdb's copy holds only in-frame clones and misses some; the assay was immunoSEQ multiplex PCR. This table holds tens of thousands of clones, roughly 98% found once. Sequenced input: T cells isolated from PBMCs. This TCR derives from a human donor in good health. This chain links TRBV4-1 with TRBJ2-1; D gene uncertain. The CDR3 DNA reads TGCGCCAGCAGCCAAGTTGGGCGCAAACTGGGCGATGAGCAGTTCTTC. Its translation is CASSQVGRKLGDEQFF.